This entry lists 2 T cell receptor beta chains sequenced from one sample in a study of control samples from healthy donors and cancer patients. Method: immunoSEQ multiplex PCR; TCRdb's copy keeps in-frame clones and lacks some. The sample lists about 120,000 clones, just over 90% occurring once. What was sequenced was PBMCs. The receptors were sampled from a man in his fifties with head and neck cancer.

This clone was seen a single time. The genes are TRBV5-1 and TRBJ2-1, with a possible D match to TRBD1 (6 bases). V was shortened by 0 bases and J by 4 bases, with 8 bases between the two germline ends. This CDR3 contains 14 residues. Germline-derived CDR1 and CDR2 are SGHRS and YFSETQ. The CDR3 nucleotides read TGCGCCAGCAGCTTGGGACAGGCTTACAATGAGCAGTTCTTC. Its protein is CASSLGQAYNEQFF.

The V gene is TRBV20-1, the J gene TRBJ1-1; tentatively, D is TRBD1 (5 bases). The germline V gene encodes CDR1 DFQATT and CDR2 SNEGSKA (reference sequence). This CDR3 comprises 11 residues. V lost 5 bases and J lost 11, with 15 bases in between. CDR3: CSAGPGTTAFF. CDR3 in DNA: TGCAGTGCTGGACCCGGGACGACGGCTTTCTTT.